The source of this T cell receptor beta chain is a study of cytomegalovirus exposure and HLA in healthy donors. This clone was counted a few times. What it binds is not known. The validation cohort, a group of around 130 subjects, included the donors and was separate from the roughly 620-subject first cohort. Germline loops: CDR1 SGHDN, CDR2 FVKESK. This CDR3 region has 19 residues. V lost 0 bases and J lost 2; bases outside the gene matches: 13. Repertoires were generated with immunoSEQ multiplex PCR, while TCRdb's copy carries only in-frame clones and drops some. The repertoire holds some 170,000 clones, with around 86% as singletons. Study findings and constraints: Testing in vitro showed three CMV-associated chains specific for CMV antigens.

The sample comprised PBMCs. The chain links TRBV14 to TRBJ2-7; 10 bases align to TRBD2. The receptor's source is a man aged 18 to 35 in good health and CMV-seropositive. The DNA for the CDR3 is TGTGCCAGCAGCCAAGACTATCCAGGCATCAGCGGGAGGGCCTACGAGCAGTACTTC. This translates into CASSQDYPGISGRAYEQYF.